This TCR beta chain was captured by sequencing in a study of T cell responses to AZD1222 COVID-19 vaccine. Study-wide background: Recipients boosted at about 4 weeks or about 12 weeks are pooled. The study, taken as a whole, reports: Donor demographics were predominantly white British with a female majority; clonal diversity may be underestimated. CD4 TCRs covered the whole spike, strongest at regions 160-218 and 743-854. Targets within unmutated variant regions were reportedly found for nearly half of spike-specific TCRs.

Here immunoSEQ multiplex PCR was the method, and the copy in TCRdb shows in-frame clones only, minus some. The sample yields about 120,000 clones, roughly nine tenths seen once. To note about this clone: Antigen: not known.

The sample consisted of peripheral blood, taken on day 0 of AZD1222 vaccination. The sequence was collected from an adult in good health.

The CDR3 DNA reads TGTGCCAGCAGCTTAATTTCGCGGGCAGATACGCAGTATTTT. This sequence encodes CASSLISRADTQYF. The chain combines TRBV7-2 with TRBJ2-3; D may be TRBD2 (5 bases). The V end was cut by 2 bases, the J end by 4 bases, with 10 bases between. The CDR3 consists of 14 residues. The germline CDR1 and CDR2 sequences are SGHTA and FQGNSA.